These 21 T cell receptor beta chains originate from one sample sequenced in a study of cytomegalovirus exposure and HLA in healthy donors. The PCR used 60 Vbeta and 13 Jbeta primers. The assay was immunoSEQ multiplex PCR, and TCRdb's table has in-frame clones only and misses some. This sample yields about 150,000 clones, of which less than 85% are seen a single time; roughly 4.5% belongs to the top ten. Source material: PBMCs. These receptor sequences come from a man aged 18-30 years in good health and CMV-seropositive.

Of note for this clone: Different DNA sequences within this sample yield the same CDR3. The genes are TRBV30 and TRBJ2-1, with 16 bases matching TRBD2. After removal of 4 bases from V and 9 bases from J, the junction contained 6 bases not matched to a gene. The CDR3 covers 15 residues. Germline CDR1 GTSNPN, CDR2 SVGIG (reference sequence). The CDR3 sequence is CAWILGLAGGGEQFF. The CDR3, as DNA: TGTGCCTGGATTCTGGGACTAGCGGGAGGGGGTGAGCAGTTCTTC.

In the case of this clone: One end of the junction varies from germline; a read error may be responsible. The V gene is TRBV20-1, the J gene TRBJ1-2; D ambiguous. This CDR3 spans 10 amino acids. CDR1 is DFQATT, CDR2 SNEGSKA, per germline (reference sequence). This CDR3 is CSARGWRGNF. Here the CDR3 DNA reads TGCAGTGCTAGAGGATGGCGGGGAAACTTC.

The DNA of the CDR3 is TGTGCCAGCAGTTTGATCTGGGGCCTCAATCAGCCCCAGCATTTT. It yields the protein CASSLIWGLNQPQHF. J is TRBJ1-5 and V is TRBV27; possible D gene TRBD1, 5 bases. The CDR3 has 15 residues. Per germline, CDR1 MNHEY and CDR2 SMNVEV (reference sequence). V was shortened by 3 bases and J by 3 bases, with 12 bases between the two germline ends.

As regards this clone: Other DNA sequences within the sample encode an identical CDR3. The J gene is TRBJ1-4, the V gene TRBV29-1; D might be TRBD1 (6 bases). Between the trimmed V and J ends, which lost 3 bases and 8 bases, there was a span of 13 bases. Germline CDR1 SQVTM, CDR2 ANQGSEA. The CDR3 runs to 13 residues. CDR3 nucleotides: TGCAGCGTTGAGGGGCAGGGGAGAGAAAAACTGTTTTTT. It yields the protein CSVEGQGREKLFF.

This clone was detected only a few times. The rearrangement uses TRBV4-2 and TRBJ1-2; 9 nucleotides match TRBD1. Trimming at V came to 0 bases and at J to 4 bases, leaving 6 bases not matched to a gene. CDR3 length: 16 amino acids. In germline, CDR1 is LGHNA, CDR2 YNFKEQ. CDR3 DNA sequence: TGTGCCAGCAGCCAAGATCCGGGACAGGGAGCCTATGGCTACACCTTC. This codes for CASSQDPGQGAYGYTF.

This rearrangement joins TRBV5-4 to TRBJ1-1, with TRBD1 as a possible D gene (6 bases). Germline loops: CDR1 SGHNT, CDR2 YYREEE (reference sequence). Trimming pared 4 bases from V and 1 base from J, leaving 11 bases between. The CDR3 consists of 14 residues. This chain's CDR3 is CASSRQVSNTEAFF. CDR3 coding DNA: TGTGCCAGCAGCCGACAGGTTTCGAACACTGAAGCTTTCTTT.

The chain recombines TRBV10-2 with TRBJ1-1, with 7 bases lining up with TRBD1. This CDR3 region has 11 residues. The germline gives CDR1 WSHSY, CDR2 SAAADI. With 6 bases clipped from V and 7 bases from J, the junction kept 2 bases outside the gene matches. As DNA, the CDR3 is TGCGCCAGCAGAAGACAGGGTGAAGCTTTCTTT. Encoded protein: CASRRQGEAFF.

The chain links TRBV2 to TRBJ1-2; 10 bases line up with TRBD1. CDR3 length equals 13 residues. CDR1 is SNHLY and CDR2 is FYNNEI in the germline V gene. The V and J ends lost 4 bases and 4 bases, in that order; junction bases with no gene match: 0. This CDR3 is CASSGTGGYGYTF. The CDR3, as DNA: TGTGCCAGCAGTGGGACAGGGGGCTATGGCTACACCTTC.

V usage is TRBV1 and J usage is TRBJ2-7; no DNA check was done on the table's D call, TRBD2. TRBV1 is assigned pseudogene status. The CDR3 spans 14 residues. Here the CDR3 DNA reads TGCACCAGCAGCCAGGGGACTAGCTCCTACGAGCAGTACTTC. Translated, it gives CTSSQGTSSYEQYF.

The chain recombines TRBV7-9 with TRBJ1-5; 8 nucleotides align to TRBD1. The V gene end was trimmed by 5 bases and the J gene end by 0 bases; junction bases not matched to a gene: 6. The germline gives CDR1 SEHNR, CDR2 FQNEAQ (reference sequence). The CDR3 runs 16 residues. CDR3 nucleotides: TGTGCCAGCAGCCGAGACAGGGGTAATAGCAATCAGCCCCAGCATTTT. Its translation: CASSRDRGNSNQPQHF. Together with reference TRBV7-9 and TRBJ1-5, the CDR3 gives the full variable domain: DTGVSQNPRHKITKRGQNVTFRCDPISEHNRLYWYRQTLGQGPEFLTYFQNEAQLEKSRLLSDRFSAERPKGSFSTLEIQRTEQGDSAMYLCASSRDRGNSNQPQHFGDGTRLSIL.

This clone was observed a single time. The J gene is TRBJ2-5, the V gene TRBV7-2; 8 bases are a match to TRBD1. Germline V CDR1 and CDR2: SGHTA, FQGNSA. The CDR3 extends over 16 amino acids. Trimming took 4 bases from V and 4 from J; bases not matched to a gene: 11. The CDR3 nucleotides are TGTGCCAGCAGCTCATTTGGACAGGGTAGGGGAGAGACCCAGTACTTC. It is translated as CASSSFGQGRGETQYF.

The chain links TRBV6-1 to TRBJ1-5; 8 nucleotides match TRBD1. CDR3 length equals 15 residues. V shed 9 bases and J 2 bases; nucleotides not matched to a gene: 9. CDR1 is MNHNS and CDR2 is SASEGT in the germline V gene. The CDR3 protein is CASVRTGLRNQPQHF. The DNA of the CDR3 is TGTGCCAGTGTTAGGACAGGGCTACGCAATCAGCCCCAGCATTTT.

CDR3 amino acids: CASSLSYEQYF. The CDR3 DNA sequence: TGTGCCAGCAGCTTATCTTACGAGCAGTACTTC. V is TRBV7-8 and J is TRBJ2-7; D unclear. Trimming pared 2 bases from V and 4 bases from J, leaving 3 bases between. The CDR3 extends over 11 amino acids. In germline, CDR1 is SGHVS, CDR2 FQNEAQ.

This chain joins TRBV5-4 and TRBJ2-1; D is possibly TRBD1 (5 bases). The CDR3 totals 13 residues. Germline lookup yields CDR1 SGHNT and CDR2 YYREEE (reference sequence). V gave up 4 bases and J gave up 5 bases, with 10 bases separating them. This CDR3 is CASSATGDNEQFF. The CDR3, as DNA: TGTGCCAGCAGCGCCACAGGTGACAATGAGCAGTTCTTC.

The rearrangement uses TRBV14 and TRBJ2-7, with TRBD2 identical over 8 bases. The CDR3 extends over 14 amino acids. Germline CDR1 and CDR2: SGHDN and FVKESK. The ends lost 2 bases at V and 1 base at J; junction bases unmatched: 1. DNA of the CDR3: TGTGCCAGCAGCCAATTAGCGGGGTCCTACGAGCAGTACTTC. Residues: CASSQLAGSYEQYF.

This rearrangement joins TRBV5-1 to TRBJ2-5; TRBD2 aligns across 10 bases. V trimming: 3 bases; J trimming: 5 bases; junction bases outside the gene matches: 10. Germline-derived CDR1 and CDR2 are SGHRS and YFSETQ. This CDR3 has 16 residues. The CDR3 loop reads CASSYGLAVQGETQYF. DNA of the CDR3: TGCGCCAGCAGCTACGGACTAGCGGTGCAAGGGGAGACCCAGTACTTC.

The V gene is TRBV27, the J gene TRBJ2-1; a possible D gene is TRBD2 (6 bases). Deletions cut 3 bases from V and 5 bases from J, with 20 bases between. The germline V gene has CDR1 MNHEY and CDR2 SMNVEV (reference sequence). The CDR3 runs to 17 residues. The CDR3 loop reads CASSFSWGERSHNEQFF. CDR3 coding DNA: TGTGCCAGCAGTTTCTCTTGGGGGGAGAGGTCCCACAATGAGCAGTTCTTC.

The V gene is TRBV27, the J gene TRBJ1-1; D is undetermined. The CDR3 contains 13 residues. The germline gives CDR1 MNHEY, CDR2 SMNVEV (reference sequence). The V gene lost 7 bases and the J gene lost 5 bases, with 14 bases spanning the gap. The CDR3 region is CASTFSGRTEAFF. The CDR3, as DNA: TGTGCCAGCACCTTCAGCGGGAGGACTGAAGCTTTCTTT.

This clone was observed a handful of times. V usage is TRBV5-1 and J usage is TRBJ2-5, with D hard to call. The better agreement between TRBJ2-7 and the DNA end casts doubt on the J call. The germline gives CDR1 SGHRS, CDR2 YFSETQ. CDR3 length: 13 amino acids. The CDR3 DNA sequence: TGCGCCAGCAGCTTGGACAGTGTTTACGAGCAGTACTTC. Translation: CASSLDSVYEQYF.

The chain links TRBV5-6 to TRBJ2-7; D may be TRBD2 (5 bases). Trimming pared 4 bases from V and 0 bases from J, leaving 11 bases between. CDR3 length equals 14 residues. Per the germline V gene, CDR1 is SGHDT and CDR2 is YYEEEE. The CDR3 DNA is TGTGCCAGCAGCCGTGAGGGAGTCTCCTACGAGCAGTACTTC. The encoded protein is CASSREGVSYEQYF.

This clone appeared a single time. The gene calls are TRBV2 and TRBJ2-1; 9 positions match TRBD1. Germline-derived CDR1 and CDR2 are SNHLY and FYNNEI. The CDR3 has 13 residues. Trimming cost V 9 bases and J 7 bases; bases outside gene matches: 7. The CDR3 DNA reads as TGTGCCAGAACCCGGGACAGGGAGAATGAGCAGTTCTTC. This translates into CARTRDRENEQFF.